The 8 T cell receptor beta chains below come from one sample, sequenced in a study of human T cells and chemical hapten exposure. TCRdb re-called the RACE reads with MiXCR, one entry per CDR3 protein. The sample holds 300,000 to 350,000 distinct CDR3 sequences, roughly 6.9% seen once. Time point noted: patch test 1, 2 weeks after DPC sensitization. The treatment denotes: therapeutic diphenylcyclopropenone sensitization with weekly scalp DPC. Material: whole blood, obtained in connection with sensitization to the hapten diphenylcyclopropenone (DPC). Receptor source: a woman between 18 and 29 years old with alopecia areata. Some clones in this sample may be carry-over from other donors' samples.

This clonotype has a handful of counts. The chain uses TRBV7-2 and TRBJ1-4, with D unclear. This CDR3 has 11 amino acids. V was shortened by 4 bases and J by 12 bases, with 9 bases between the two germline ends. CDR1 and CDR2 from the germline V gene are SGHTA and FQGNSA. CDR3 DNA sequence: TGTGCCAGCAGCTCGCAATCGGAACTGTTTTTT. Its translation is CASSSQSELFF.

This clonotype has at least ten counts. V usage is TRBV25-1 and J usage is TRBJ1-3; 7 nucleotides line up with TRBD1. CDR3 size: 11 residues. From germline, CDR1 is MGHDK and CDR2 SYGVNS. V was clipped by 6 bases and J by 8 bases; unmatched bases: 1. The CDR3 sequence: CASRTGDTIYF. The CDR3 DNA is TGTGCCAGCAGAACAGGGGACACCATATATTTT.

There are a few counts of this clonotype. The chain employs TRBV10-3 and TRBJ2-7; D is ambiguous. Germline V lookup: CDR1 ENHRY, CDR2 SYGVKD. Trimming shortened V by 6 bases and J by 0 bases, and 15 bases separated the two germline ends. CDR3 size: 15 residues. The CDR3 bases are TGTGCCATCAGATTTCGTACGGCCCCCTCCTACGAGCAGTACTTC. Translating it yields CAIRFRTAPSYEQYF.

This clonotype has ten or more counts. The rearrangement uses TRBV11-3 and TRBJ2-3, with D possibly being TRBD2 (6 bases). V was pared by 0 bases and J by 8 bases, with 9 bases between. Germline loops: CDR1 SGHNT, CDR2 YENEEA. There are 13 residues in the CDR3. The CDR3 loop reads CASSLDEGGTQYF. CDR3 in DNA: TGTGCCAGCAGCTTAGATGAGGGAGGTACGCAGTATTTT. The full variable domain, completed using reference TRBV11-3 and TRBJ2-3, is EAGVVQSPRYKIIEKKQPVAFWCNPISGHNTLYWYLQNLGQGPELLIRYENEEAVDDSQLPKDRFSAERLKGVDSTLKIQPAELGDSAVYLCASSLDEGGTQYFGPGTRLTVL.

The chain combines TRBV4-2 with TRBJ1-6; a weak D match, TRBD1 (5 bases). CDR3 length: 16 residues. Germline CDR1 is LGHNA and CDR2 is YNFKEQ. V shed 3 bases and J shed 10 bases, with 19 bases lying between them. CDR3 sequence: CASSHGQGFLGSPLHF. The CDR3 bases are TGTGCCAGCAGCCATGGACAAGGGTTCCTTGGATCACCCCTCCACTTT.

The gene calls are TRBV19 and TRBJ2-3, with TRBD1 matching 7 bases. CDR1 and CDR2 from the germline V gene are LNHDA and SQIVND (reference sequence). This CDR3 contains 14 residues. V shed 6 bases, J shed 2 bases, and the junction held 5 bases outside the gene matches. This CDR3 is CASSSGQHTDTQYF. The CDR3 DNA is TGTGCCAGTAGCTCGGGACAGCACACAGATACGCAGTATTTT.

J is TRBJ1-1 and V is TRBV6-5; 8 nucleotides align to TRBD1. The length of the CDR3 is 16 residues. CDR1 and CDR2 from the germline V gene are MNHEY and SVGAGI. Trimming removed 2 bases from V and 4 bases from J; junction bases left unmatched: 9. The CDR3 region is CASSYKLQGASTEAFF. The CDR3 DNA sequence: TGTGCCAGCAGTTACAAACTCCAGGGGGCGAGCACTGAAGCTTTCTTT.

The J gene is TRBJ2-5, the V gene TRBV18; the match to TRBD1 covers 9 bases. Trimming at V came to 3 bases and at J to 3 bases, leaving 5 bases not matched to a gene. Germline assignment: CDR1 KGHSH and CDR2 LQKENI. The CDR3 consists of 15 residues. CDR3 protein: CASSPGTGFEETQYF. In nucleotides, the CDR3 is TGTGCCAGCTCACCCGGGACAGGGTTTGAAGAGACCCAGTACTTC.